Each of the 9 T cell receptor beta chains below was sequenced from the same sample in a study of T-cell memory formation after mild COVID-19. TCRdb re-called the 5' RACE reads with MiXCR, one entry per CDR3 protein. The sample yields hundreds of thousands of distinct CDR3 sequences, approximately 18% seen once. The sequencing input was PBMCs or a T cell subset sorted from them (not recorded which). All receptors come from a man younger than 35 who had mild COVID-19 (a few samples of this study predate the infection). Cell type and time point are not known.

The rearrangement uses TRBV11-3 and TRBJ1-4; 7 bases are a match to TRBD1. V lost 5 bases to trimming and J lost 0 bases; unmatched junction nucleotides: 9. Germline V gene sequence: CDR1 SGHNT, CDR2 YENEEA. The CDR3 sequence is 17 residues long. The DNA of the CDR3 is TGTGCCAGCAGCGGCGAGGGGGCGACGGCAACTAATGAAAAACTGTTTTTT. It codes for CASSGEGATATNEKLFF.

This clonotype was observed a handful of times. The chain joins TRBV12-3 or TRBV12-4 to TRBJ2-1; 10 bases are a match to TRBD1. The CDR3 totals 16 residues. Trimming at V came to 5 bases and at J to 0 bases, leaving 4 bases not matched to a gene. CDR3 amino acids: CASSRTGGSSYNEQFF. DNA for the CDR3: TGTGCCAGCAGTAGGACAGGGGGGAGCTCCTACAATGAGCAGTTCTTC.

The table lists this clonotype with a few counts. The chain joins TRBV15 to TRBJ2-3, with a weak D call TRBD2 (6 bases). V was shortened by 4 bases and J by 6 bases, with 8 bases between the two germline ends. There are 12 residues in the CDR3. The germline V gene encodes CDR1 LNHNV and CDR2 YYDKDF (reference sequence). The CDR3 region has the DNA TGTGCCACCAGCAAGGAGGGCGATACGCAGTATTTT. This sequence encodes CATSKEGDTQYF.

This chain uses TRBV5-1 with TRBJ1-2; perhaps TRBD1 as D (5 bases). The CDR3 is made up of 14 amino acids. The V end lost 1 base, the J end lost 2 bases, and 9 bases lay between the germline ends. CDR1 and CDR2 from the germline V gene are SGHRS and YFSETQ. The DNA of the CDR3 is TGCGCCAGCAGCTTGACAGGTTTAAACTATGGCTACACCTTC. This encodes CASSLTGLNYGYTF.

This clonotype was counted between two and nine times. The rearrangement joins TRBV7-8 to TRBJ1-2; TRBD1 matches 7 bases. This CDR3 is built from 13 residues. The junction had 2 bases not matched to a gene; V was cut back by 1 base and J by 6 bases. Germline V gives CDR1 SGHVS, CDR2 FQNEAQ. The CDR3 loop reads CASSLVQGDGYTF. The DNA of the CDR3 is TGTGCCAGCAGCTTAGTCCAGGGGGATGGCTACACCTTC.

This clonotype was picked up a small number of times. The rearrangement joins TRBV6-2 or TRBV6-3 to TRBJ2-5, with TRBD2 matching 8 bases. The germline V gene has CDR1 MNHEY and CDR2 SVGEGT. The junction had 5 bases not matched to a gene; V was cut back by 7 bases and J by 4 bases. The CDR3 contains 13 residues. This CDR3 reads CASTAGGTETQYF. CDR3 DNA: TGTGCCAGCACGGCGGGGGGAACAGAGACCCAGTACTTC.

This clonotype came up a few times. This chain connects TRBV14 to TRBJ1-2; 10 bases are a match to TRBD1. Germline loops: CDR1 SGHDN, CDR2 FVKESK. After removal of 6 bases from V and 3 bases from J, the junction contained 7 bases not matched to a gene. There are 15 residues in the CDR3. This chain's CDR3 is CASRPRDRGDYGYTF. CDR3 coding DNA: TGTGCCAGCAGGCCTCGGGACAGGGGAGACTATGGCTACACCTTC. Using reference TRBV14 and TRBJ1-2 for the parts outside the CDR3, the full variable domain is EAGVTQFPSHSVIEKGQTVTLRCDPISGHDNLYWYRRVMGKEIKFLLHFVKESKQDESGMPNNRFLAERTGGTYSTLKVQPAELEDSGVYFCASRPRDRGDYGYTFGSGTRLTVV.

This clonotype has at least ten counts. The rearrangement uses TRBV23-1 and TRBJ2-2, with D perhaps assigned TRBD1 or TRBD2 (6 bases each). TRBV23-1 is treated as an ORF (open reading frame) with a function not yet certain. This CDR3 is 15 amino acids long. Trimming left V 6 bases short and J 0 bases short, with 11 bases between. For the CDR3, the DNA is TGCGCCAGCAGGGGGGGCACGGCGAACACCGGGGAGCTGTTTTTT. This translates into CASRGGTANTGELFF.

The chain joins TRBV27 to TRBJ2-7, with 7 bases aligning to TRBD1. Germline V lookup: CDR1 MNHEY, CDR2 SMNVEV (reference sequence). The CDR3 extends over 15 amino acids. J gave up 7 bases and V 5 bases, and 14 bases lay outside the gene matches. The CDR3 loop reads CASSPRQGADGEQYF. In DNA, the CDR3 is TGTGCCAGCAGTCCCCGACAGGGCGCGGATGGGGAGCAGTACTTC.